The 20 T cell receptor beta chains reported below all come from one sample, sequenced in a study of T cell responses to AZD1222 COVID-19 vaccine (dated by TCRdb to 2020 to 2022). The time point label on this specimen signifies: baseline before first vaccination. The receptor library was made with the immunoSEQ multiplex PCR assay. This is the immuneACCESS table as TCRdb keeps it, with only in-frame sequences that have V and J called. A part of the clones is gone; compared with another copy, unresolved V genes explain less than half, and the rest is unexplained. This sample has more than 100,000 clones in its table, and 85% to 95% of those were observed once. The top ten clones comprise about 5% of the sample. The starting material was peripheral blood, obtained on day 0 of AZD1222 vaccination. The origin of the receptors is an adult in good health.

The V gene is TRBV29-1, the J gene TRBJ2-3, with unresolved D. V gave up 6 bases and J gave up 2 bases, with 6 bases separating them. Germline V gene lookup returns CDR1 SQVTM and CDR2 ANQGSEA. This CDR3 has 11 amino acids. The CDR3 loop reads CSVTDTDTQYF. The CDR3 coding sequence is TGCAGCGTGACGGACACAGATACGCAGTATTTT.

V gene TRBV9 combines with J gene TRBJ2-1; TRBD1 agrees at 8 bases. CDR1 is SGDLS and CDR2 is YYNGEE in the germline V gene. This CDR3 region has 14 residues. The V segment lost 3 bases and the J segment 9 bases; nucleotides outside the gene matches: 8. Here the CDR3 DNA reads TGTGCCAGCAGCGACCGGGACAGGCCCTTTGAGCAGTTCTTC. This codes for CASSDRDRPFEQFF.

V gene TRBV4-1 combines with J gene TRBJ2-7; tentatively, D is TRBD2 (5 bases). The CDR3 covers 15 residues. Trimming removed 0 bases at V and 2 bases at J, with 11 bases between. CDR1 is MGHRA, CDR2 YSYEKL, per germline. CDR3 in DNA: TGCGCCAGCAGCCAAGATCAAGGGAGCGCCTACGAGCAGTACTTC. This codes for CASSQDQGSAYEQYF.

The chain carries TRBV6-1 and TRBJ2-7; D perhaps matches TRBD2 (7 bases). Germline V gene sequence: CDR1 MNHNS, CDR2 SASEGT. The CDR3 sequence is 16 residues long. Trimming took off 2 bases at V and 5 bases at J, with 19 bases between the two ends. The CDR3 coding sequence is TGTGCCAGCAGTGAACCCCCCCGGGGGGCTTTAGACGAGCAGTACTTC. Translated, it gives CASSEPPRGALDEQYF.

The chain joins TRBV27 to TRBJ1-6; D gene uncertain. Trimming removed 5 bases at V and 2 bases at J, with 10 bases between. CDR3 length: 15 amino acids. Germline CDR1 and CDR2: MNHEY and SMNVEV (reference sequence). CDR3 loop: CASSATPTYNSPLHF. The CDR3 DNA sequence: TGTGCCAGCAGTGCCACTCCCACCTATAATTCACCCCTCCACTTT.

CDR3 in amino acids: CASSSGLAGGVDYTDTQYF. The CDR3 DNA sequence: TGCGCCAGCAGCTCCGGACTAGCGGGAGGGGTGGACTACACAGATACGCAGTATTTT. The gene calls are TRBV5-1 and TRBJ2-3, with 15 nucleotides matching TRBD2. This CDR3 spans 19 amino acids. In germline, CDR1 is SGHRS, CDR2 YFSETQ. V lost 3 bases and J lost 2; bases outside the gene matches: 10.

The CDR3 sequence: CATSRGGSGNTIYF. CDR3 in DNA: TGTGCCACCAGTCGGGGAGGCTCTGGAAACACCATATATTTT. The rearrangement links TRBV24-1 to TRBJ1-3; the D is unclear. The germline CDR1 and CDR2 sequences are KGHDR and SFDVKD. The V and J ends lost 6 bases and 0 bases respectively, with 8 bases between them. The CDR3 contains 14 residues.

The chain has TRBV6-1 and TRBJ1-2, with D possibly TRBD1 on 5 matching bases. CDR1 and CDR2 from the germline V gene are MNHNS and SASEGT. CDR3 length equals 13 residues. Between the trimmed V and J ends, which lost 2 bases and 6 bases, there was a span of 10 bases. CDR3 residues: CASSELVGDGYTF. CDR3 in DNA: TGTGCCAGCAGTGAATTAGTAGGGGATGGCTACACCTTC.

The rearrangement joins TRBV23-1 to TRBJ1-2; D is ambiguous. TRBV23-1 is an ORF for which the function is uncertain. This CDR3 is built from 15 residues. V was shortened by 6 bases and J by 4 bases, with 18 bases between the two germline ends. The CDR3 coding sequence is TGCGCCAGCAGGCATTGGGATCCTGTCGGCTATGGCTACACCTTC. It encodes CASRHWDPVGYGYTF.

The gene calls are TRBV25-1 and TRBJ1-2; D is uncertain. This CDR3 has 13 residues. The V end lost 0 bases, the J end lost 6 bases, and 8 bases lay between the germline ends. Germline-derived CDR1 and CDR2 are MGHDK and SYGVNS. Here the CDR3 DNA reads TGTGCCAGCAGTGAATATTTTGGGGATGGCTACACCTTC. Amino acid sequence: CASSEYFGDGYTF.

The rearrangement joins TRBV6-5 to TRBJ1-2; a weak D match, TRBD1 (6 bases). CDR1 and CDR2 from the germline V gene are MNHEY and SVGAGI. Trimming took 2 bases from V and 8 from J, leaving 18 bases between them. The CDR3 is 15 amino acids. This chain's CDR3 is CASSYTGGGPGGYTF. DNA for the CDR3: TGTGCCAGCAGTTACACTGGGGGGGGGCCGGGGGGCTACACCTTC.

CDR3 sequence reads: CASSWTSGMYEQYF. CDR3 bases: TGTGCCAGCAGTTGGACTAGCGGGATGTACGAGCAGTACTTC. V gene TRBV7-2 combines with J gene TRBJ2-7; 12 bases are a match to TRBD2. The CDR3 covers 14 residues. The germline CDR1 and CDR2 sequences are SGHTA and FQGNSA. V shed 6 bases, J shed 4 bases, and the junction held 4 bases outside the gene matches.

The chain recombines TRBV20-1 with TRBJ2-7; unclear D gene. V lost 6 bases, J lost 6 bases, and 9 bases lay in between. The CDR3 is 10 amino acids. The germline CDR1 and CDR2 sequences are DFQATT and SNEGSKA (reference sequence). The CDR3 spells CSAASGEQYF. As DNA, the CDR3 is TGCAGTGCCGCCAGTGGCGAGCAGTACTTC.

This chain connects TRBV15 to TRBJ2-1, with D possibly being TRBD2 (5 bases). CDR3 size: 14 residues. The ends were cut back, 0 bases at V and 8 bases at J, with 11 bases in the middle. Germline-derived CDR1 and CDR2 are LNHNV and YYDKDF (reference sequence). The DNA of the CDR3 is TGTGCCACCAGCAGAGAGGAGCGGCAGGATGAGCAGTTCTTC. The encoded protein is CATSREERQDEQFF.

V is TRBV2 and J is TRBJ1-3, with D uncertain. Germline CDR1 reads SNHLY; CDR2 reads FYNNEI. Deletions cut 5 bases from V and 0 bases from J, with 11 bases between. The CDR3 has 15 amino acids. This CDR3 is CASSYENFSGNTIYF. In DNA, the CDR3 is TGTGCCAGCAGTTATGAGAACTTCTCTGGAAACACCATATATTTT.

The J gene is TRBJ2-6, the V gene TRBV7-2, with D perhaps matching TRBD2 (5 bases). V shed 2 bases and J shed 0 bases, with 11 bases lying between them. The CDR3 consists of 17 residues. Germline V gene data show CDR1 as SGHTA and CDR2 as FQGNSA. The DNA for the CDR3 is TGTGCCAGCAGCTTATCCCCCGCGGGCTCTGGGGCCAACGTCCTGACTTTC. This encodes CASSLSPAGSGANVLTF.

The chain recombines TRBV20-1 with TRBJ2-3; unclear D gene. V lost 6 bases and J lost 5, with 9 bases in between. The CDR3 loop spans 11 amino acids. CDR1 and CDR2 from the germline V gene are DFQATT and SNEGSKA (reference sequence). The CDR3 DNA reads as TGCAGTGCAATTATTGTAGATACGCAGTATTTT. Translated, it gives CSAIIVDTQYF.

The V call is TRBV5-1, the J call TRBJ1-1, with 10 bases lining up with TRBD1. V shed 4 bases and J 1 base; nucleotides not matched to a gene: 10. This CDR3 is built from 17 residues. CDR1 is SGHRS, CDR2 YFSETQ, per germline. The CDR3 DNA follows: TGCGCCAGCAGCCTAAGGGCGCGGGACAGGGGGAACACTGAAGCTTTCTTT. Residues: CASSLRARDRGNTEAFF.

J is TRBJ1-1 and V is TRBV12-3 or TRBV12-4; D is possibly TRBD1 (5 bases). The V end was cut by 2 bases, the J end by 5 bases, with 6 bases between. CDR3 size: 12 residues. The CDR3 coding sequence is TGTGCCAGCAGTTTACCAGGGACTGAAGCTTTCTTT. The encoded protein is CASSLPGTEAFF.

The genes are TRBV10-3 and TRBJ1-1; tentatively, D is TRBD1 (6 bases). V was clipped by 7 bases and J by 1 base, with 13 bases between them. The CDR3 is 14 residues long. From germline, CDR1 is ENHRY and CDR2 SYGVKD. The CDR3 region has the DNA TGTGCCATCATCGCGGGACACGCGAACACTGAAGCTTTCTTT. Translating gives CAIIAGHANTEAFF.